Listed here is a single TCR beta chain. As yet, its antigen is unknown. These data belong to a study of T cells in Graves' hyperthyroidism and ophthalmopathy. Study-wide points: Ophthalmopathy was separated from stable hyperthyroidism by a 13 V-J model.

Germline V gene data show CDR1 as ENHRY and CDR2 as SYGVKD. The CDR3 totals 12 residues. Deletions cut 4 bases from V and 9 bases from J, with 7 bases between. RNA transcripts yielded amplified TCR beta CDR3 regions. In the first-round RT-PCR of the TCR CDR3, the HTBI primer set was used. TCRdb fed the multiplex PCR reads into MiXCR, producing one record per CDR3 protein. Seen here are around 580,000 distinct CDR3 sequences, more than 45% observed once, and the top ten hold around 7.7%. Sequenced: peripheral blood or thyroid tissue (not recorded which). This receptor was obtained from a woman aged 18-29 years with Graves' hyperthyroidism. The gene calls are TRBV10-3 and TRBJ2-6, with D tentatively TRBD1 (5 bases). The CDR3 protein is CAISVQGNVLTF. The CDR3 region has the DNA TGTGCCATCAGTGTTCAGGGCAACGTCCTGACTTTC.